The 13 T cell receptor beta chains below were found in one sample sequenced in a study of T-cell reconstitution after alpha-beta-depleted transplantation in children. General study findings and limits: Newly produced T cells mostly accounted for T-cell counts and diversity one year post-transplant.

What these receptors recognize is not known. For TCRbeta, the library was prepared with unique molecular identifiers. TCRdb called the PCR reads again in MiXCR, with one record for every CDR3 protein. In the table there are about 300,000 distinct CDR3 sequences, 7.5% to 9% of which are singletons. This sample comprised peripheral blood, obtained 360 days after TCRalphabeta/CD19-depleted stem cell transplant. These receptors were collected from a female patient aged 2-9 years who had a stem cell transplant for Fanconi anemia, so the T cells may come from the graft donor.

This clonotype was counted many times. The rearrangement uses TRBV10-3 and TRBJ2-1; 14 bases are shared with TRBD2. CDR1 and CDR2 (germline): ENHRY, SYGVKD. This CDR3 is built from 16 residues. V was clipped by 3 bases and J by 10 bases; unmatched bases: 8. The CDR3, as DNA: TGTGCCATCAGTGACCCGGGACTAGCGGGAGCCGAAGAGCAGTTCTTC. This translates into CAISDPGLAGAEEQFF.

This clonotype was detected a few times. This rearrangement joins TRBV2 to TRBJ2-7; possibly TRBD2 for D (6 bases). Germline values: CDR1 SNHLY, CDR2 FYNNEI. The CDR3 consists of 13 residues. The V end was cut by 6 bases, the J end by 3 bases, with 12 bases between. CDR3 loop: CASRTGTGYEQYV. Here the CDR3 DNA reads TGTGCCAGCAGGACCGGGACTGGCTACGAGCAGTACGTC.

Ten or more counts support this clonotype. CDR3 sequence reads: CASSVDLATDTQYF. Here the CDR3 DNA reads TGTGCCAGCAGCGTAGACTTGGCCACAGATACGCAGTATTTT. This rearrangement joins TRBV9 to TRBJ2-3, with D unresolved. The V end lost 0 bases, the J end lost 2 bases, and 7 bases lay between the germline ends. Germline CDR1 and CDR2: SGDLS and YYNGEE. The CDR3 has 14 residues.

V and J are TRBV7-2 and TRBJ2-7, with TRBD1 matching 9 bases. Germline V gene lookup returns CDR1 SGHTA and CDR2 FQGNSA. Trimming cost V 4 bases and J 7 bases; bases outside gene matches: 11. CDR3 size: 15 residues. The CDR3 region has the DNA TGTGCCAGCAGCTGGCCGGGACAGGGACTAAGGGAGCAGTACTTC. Protein sequence: CASSWPGQGLREQYF.

This clonotype was counted many times. The V call is TRBV6-5, the J call TRBJ2-7, with D possibly being TRBD1 (6 bases). The V gene's germline CDR1 is MNHEY and CDR2 SVGAGI. Trimming cost V 2 bases and J 2 bases, with 16 bases left between them. There are 16 residues in the CDR3. For the CDR3, the DNA is TGTGCCAGCAGTTACCCGGGACAAAGTGGAGCCTACGAGCAGTACTTC. This translates into CASSYPGQSGAYEQYF.

This clonotype was found a few times. The chain is built from TRBV6-2 or TRBV6-3 and TRBJ1-5; a possible D gene is TRBD1 (5 bases). The CDR3 contains 15 residues. Per germline, CDR1 MNHEY and CDR2 SVGEGT. With 1 base removed from V and 6 bases from J, the gap between germline ends came to 13 bases. The CDR3 DNA is TGTGCCAGCAGTTACTGGGAGGGGATCGGTCAGCCCCAGCATTTT. This sequence encodes CASSYWEGIGQPQHF.

The chain is built from TRBV2 and TRBJ1-5; tentatively, D is TRBD1 (6 bases). Trimming cost V 4 bases and J 1 base, with 14 bases left between them. This CDR3 has 16 amino acids. The germline gives CDR1 SNHLY, CDR2 FYNNEI. The CDR3 loop reads CASSGGQRTSNQPQHF. CDR3 coding DNA: TGTGCCAGCAGTGGGGGGCAGAGAACGAGCAATCAGCCCCAGCATTTT.

In its sample, this clonotype was seen many times. The chain couples TRBV5-1 to TRBJ2-5; D not certain. V shed 2 bases and J shed 4 bases, with 12 bases lying between them. CDR3 size: 14 residues. Germline CDR1 is SGHRS and CDR2 is YFSETQ. In DNA form, the CDR3 reads TGCGCCAGCAGCTTAGGTGCAGCTCTAGAGACCCAGTACTTC. It encodes CASSLGAALETQYF.

V and J are TRBV2 and TRBJ2-3; D possibly corresponds to TRBD1 (5 bases). V was clipped by 7 bases and J by 3 bases, with 11 bases between them. Germline CDR1 SNHLY, CDR2 FYNNEI. This CDR3 has 13 amino acids. The CDR3 region has the DNA TGTGCCAGCATCGACAGCTTTACAGATACGCAGTATTTT. Translated, it gives CASIDSFTDTQYF.

Many counts were recorded for this clonotype. The chain joins TRBV28 to TRBJ2-5; 9 bases map to TRBD1. The junction had 6 bases not matched to a gene; V was cut back by 2 bases and J by 5 bases. The CDR3 sequence is 15 residues long. Germline loops: CDR1 MDHEN, CDR2 SYDVKM. The CDR3 nucleotides read TGTGCCAGCAGTTTACCGGGACAGGGCGGGGAGACCCAGTACTTC. Protein sequence: CASSLPGQGGETQYF.

The table lists this clonotype with many counts. The rearrangement uses TRBV7-2 and TRBJ2-3; 8 nucleotides agree with TRBD1. Germline CDR1 SGHTA, CDR2 FQGNSA. Trimming cost V 1 base and J 6 bases; bases outside gene matches: 3. The CDR3 is made up of 14 amino acids. The CDR3 coding sequence is TGTGCCAGCAGCTTAGATTGGACAGGGGATACGCAGTATTTT. Protein sequence: CASSLDWTGDTQYF.

In regard to this clonotype: This may be a read error: a much more frequent sequence differs by one nucleotide. This chain links TRBV28 with TRBJ2-1, with 7 bases that match TRBD1. The germline V gene encodes CDR1 MDHEN and CDR2 SYDVKM. This CDR3 comprises 15 residues. Here the CDR3 reads CASSFRTGAGNEHFF. The CDR3 DNA reads as TGTGCCAGCAGTTTCAGAACAGGGGCCGGCAATGAGCACTTCTTC.

This clonotype was seen more than once but under ten times. The rearrangement joins TRBV20-1 to TRBJ1-6, with no clear D. The V gene lost 0 bases and the J gene lost 12 bases, with 12 bases spanning the gap. The CDR3 has 13 amino acids. Germline V gene sequence: CDR1 DFQATT, CDR2 SNEGSKA (reference sequence). CDR3 coding DNA: TGCAGTGCTAGAGAAAATATGGCTCAACCCCTCCACTTT. Its translation: CSARENMAQPLHF.